A selection of T cell receptor beta chains follows, all from one sample in a study of blood T cells in healthy people across ages. Using its own MiXCR run on the 5' RACE reads, TCRdb lists one record per CDR3 protein. The data show roughly 680,000 distinct CDR3 sequences, with approximately 21% seen just once and approximately 3.6% held by the top ten. The sample was blood. These receptors were obtained from a man in his 70s in good health. Each CDR3 is given with its conserved first and last residue. The D gene is left open where the match is weak. Some rows have no size entry. The others give once, few or many, or a class for an expanded clone.

d_call: TRBD2
clone_size: few
j_call: TRBJ2-1
v_call: TRBV5-1
cdr3_aa: CASSFGLAISVDEQFF
cdr3_nt: TGCGCCAGCAGCTTTGGACTAGCGATCTCTGTGGATGAGCAGTTCTTC

d_call: NA
clone_size: NA
j_call: TRBJ2-7
v_call: TRBV12-3/TRBV12-4
cdr3_aa: CASSFVAGLVEQYF
cdr3_nt: TGTGCCAGCAGTTTCGTAGCAGGACTTGTGGAGCAGTACTTC

d_call: NA
clone_size: few
j_call: TRBJ2-5
v_call: TRBV3-1
cdr3_aa: CASSHWDNQETQYF
cdr3_nt: TGTGCCAGCAGCCACTGGGACAACCAAGAGACCCAGTACTTC

d_call: NA
clone_size: NA
j_call: TRBJ2-7
v_call: TRBV29-1
cdr3_aa: CSVVEERSDGEQYF
cdr3_nt: TGCAGCGTTGTTGAGGAAAGGTCGGACGGCGAGCAGTACTTC

d_call: TRBD2
clone_size: NA
j_call: TRBJ2-7
v_call: TRBV12-3/TRBV12-4
cdr3_aa: CASRPGTSSSFEQYF
cdr3_nt: TGTGCCAGCAGACCTGGGACTAGTTCCAGTTTCGAGCAGTACTTC

d_call: NA
clone_size: many
j_call: TRBJ2-5
v_call: TRBV5-1
cdr3_aa: CASRLGIRETQYF
cdr3_nt: TGCGCCAGCAGGTTGGGGATTCGAGAGACCCAGTACTTC

d_call: NA
clone_size: few
j_call: TRBJ2-7
v_call: TRBV20-1
cdr3_aa: CSANRDLSSYEQYF
cdr3_nt: TGCAGTGCTAACCGGGACCTCTCCTCATACGAGCAGTACTTC

d_call: TRBD2
clone_size: NA
j_call: TRBJ2-3
v_call: TRBV9
cdr3_aa: CASSPPGGWSTDTQYF
cdr3_nt: TGTGCCAGCAGCCCGCCCGGGGGGTGGAGCACAGATACGCAGTATTTT

d_call: TRBD2
clone_size: many
j_call: TRBJ2-3
v_call: TRBV20-1
cdr3_aa: CSAFRDYTDTQYF
cdr3_nt: TGCAGTGCTTTCCGGGACTACACAGATACGCAGTATTTT

d_call: TRBD1
clone_size: NA
j_call: TRBJ2-7
v_call: TRBV5-1
cdr3_aa: CASARYGTGDEQYF
cdr3_nt: TGCGCCAGCGCGAGGTATGGGACAGGGGACGAGCAGTACTTC

d_call: NA
clone_size: many
j_call: TRBJ2-7
v_call: TRBV3-1
cdr3_aa: CASSQEVNYEQYF
cdr3_nt: TGTGCCAGCAGCCAAGAGGTAAATTACGAGCAGTACTTC

d_call: TRBD2
clone_size: NA
j_call: TRBJ2-1
v_call: TRBV20-1
cdr3_aa: CSARELAGVNEQFF
cdr3_nt: TGCAGTGCTAGAGAACTAGCGGGAGTTAATGAGCAGTTCTTC

d_call: NA
clone_size: many
j_call: TRBJ1-1
v_call: TRBV6-1
cdr3_aa: CASRKTDLNTEAFF
cdr3_nt: TGTGCCAGCAGAAAGACAGACCTGAACACTGAAGCTTTCTTT

d_call: TRBD2
clone_size: NA
j_call: TRBJ2-1
v_call: TRBV3-1
cdr3_aa: CASSQWTSGSPYEQFF
cdr3_nt: TGTGCCAGCAGCCAATGGACTAGCGGGAGCCCATATGAGCAGTTCTTC

d_call: NA
clone_size: NA
j_call: TRBJ2-3
v_call: TRBV7-9
cdr3_aa: CASSWVADTQYF
cdr3_nt: TGTGCCAGCAGCTGGGTGGCGGATACGCAGTATTTT

d_call: NA
clone_size: few
j_call: TRBJ2-3
v_call: TRBV7-2
cdr3_aa: CASSMRDTQYF
cdr3_nt: TGTGCCAGCAGCATGAGAGATACGCAGTATTTT

d_call: NA
clone_size: few
j_call: TRBJ2-6
v_call: TRBV3-1
cdr3_aa: CASSRSTGRGANVLTF
cdr3_nt: TGTGCCAGCAGCCGCTCAACAGGGAGAGGGGCCAACGTCCTGACTTTC

d_call: NA
clone_size: many
j_call: TRBJ2-1
v_call: TRBV4-3
cdr3_aa: CASSQEGRGDEQFF
cdr3_nt: TGCGCCAGCAGCCAGGAGGGCCGGGGAGATGAGCAGTTCTTC

d_call: NA
clone_size: many
j_call: TRBJ2-1
v_call: TRBV20-1
cdr3_aa: CSARRGNEQFF
cdr3_nt: TGCAGTGCTAGACGCGGGAATGAGCAGTTCTTC

d_call: TRBD2
clone_size: many
j_call: TRBJ2-1
v_call: TRBV5-1
cdr3_aa: CASSLLAASYNEQFF
cdr3_nt: TGTGCCAGCAGCCTACTAGCGGCCTCCTACAATGAGCAGTTCTTC

d_call: NA
clone_size: few
j_call: TRBJ2-7
v_call: TRBV4-1
cdr3_aa: CASSQDLTEQYF
cdr3_nt: TGCGCCAGCAGCCAAGACTTGACCGAGCAGTACTTC

d_call: NA
clone_size: few
j_call: TRBJ2-3
v_call: TRBV9
cdr3_aa: CASSVVGRGSDTQYF
cdr3_nt: TGTGCCAGCAGCGTAGTTGGCAGGGGTTCAGATACGCAGTATTTT

d_call: NA
clone_size: few
j_call: TRBJ2-1
v_call: TRBV14
cdr3_aa: CASSPLGERYNEQFF
cdr3_nt: TGTGCCAGCAGCCCCTTGGGGGAGCGCTACAATGAGCAGTTCTTC

d_call: TRBD1
clone_size: NA
j_call: TRBJ2-5
v_call: TRBV20-1
cdr3_aa: CSARVGQGVLETQYF
cdr3_nt: TGCAGTGCTAGAGTGGGACAGGGGGTCCTTGAGACCCAGTACTTC

d_call: NA
clone_size: few
j_call: TRBJ1-4
v_call: TRBV4-3
cdr3_aa: CASSQDPVGKLFF
cdr3_nt: TGCGCCAGCAGCCAAGACCCGGTAGGAAAACTGTTTTTT

d_call: TRBD2
clone_size: many
j_call: TRBJ2-5
v_call: TRBV28
cdr3_aa: CASSQASGRTETQYF
cdr3_nt: TGTGCCAGCAGTCAAGCTAGCGGGAGGACGGAGACCCAGTACTTC

d_call: TRBD1
clone_size: NA
j_call: TRBJ1-2
v_call: TRBV5-1
cdr3_aa: CASSFAGTEIEGYTF
cdr3_nt: TGCGCCAGCAGCTTCGCCGGGACAGAGATCGAGGGCTACACCTTC

d_call: NA
clone_size: NA
j_call: TRBJ2-3
v_call: TRBV6-2/TRBV6-3
cdr3_aa: CASLYGLGGTDTQYF
cdr3_nt: TGTGCCAGCTTGTACGGTCTAGGTGGGACAGATACGCAGTATTTT